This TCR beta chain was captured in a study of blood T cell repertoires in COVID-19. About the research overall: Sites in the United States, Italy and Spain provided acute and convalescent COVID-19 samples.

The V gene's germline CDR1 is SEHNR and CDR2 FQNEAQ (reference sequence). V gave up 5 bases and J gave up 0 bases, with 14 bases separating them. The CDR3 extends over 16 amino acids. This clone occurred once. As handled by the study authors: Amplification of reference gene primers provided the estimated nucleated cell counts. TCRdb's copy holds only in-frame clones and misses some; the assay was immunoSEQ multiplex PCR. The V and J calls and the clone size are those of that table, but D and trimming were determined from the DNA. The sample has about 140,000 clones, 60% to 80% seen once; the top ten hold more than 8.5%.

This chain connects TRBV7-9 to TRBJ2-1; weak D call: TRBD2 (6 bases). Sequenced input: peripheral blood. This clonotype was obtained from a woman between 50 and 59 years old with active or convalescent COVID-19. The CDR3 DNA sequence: TGTGCCAGCAGCCCCGCCCGGGGGAGCTCCTACAATGAGCAGTTCTTC. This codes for CASSPARGSSYNEQFF.